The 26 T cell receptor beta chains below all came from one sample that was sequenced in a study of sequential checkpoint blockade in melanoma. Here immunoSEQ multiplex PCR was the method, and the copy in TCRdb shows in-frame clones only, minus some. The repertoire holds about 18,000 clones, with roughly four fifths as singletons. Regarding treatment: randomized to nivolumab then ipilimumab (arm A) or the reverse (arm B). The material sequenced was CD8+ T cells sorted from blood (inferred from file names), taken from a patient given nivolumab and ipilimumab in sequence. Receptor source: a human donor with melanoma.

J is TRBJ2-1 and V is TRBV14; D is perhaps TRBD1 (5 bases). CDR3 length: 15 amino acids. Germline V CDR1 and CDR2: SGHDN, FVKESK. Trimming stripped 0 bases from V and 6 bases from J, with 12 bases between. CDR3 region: CASSQDQDKPNEQFF. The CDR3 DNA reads TGTGCCAGCAGCCAAGATCAGGACAAACCCAATGAGCAGTTCTTC.

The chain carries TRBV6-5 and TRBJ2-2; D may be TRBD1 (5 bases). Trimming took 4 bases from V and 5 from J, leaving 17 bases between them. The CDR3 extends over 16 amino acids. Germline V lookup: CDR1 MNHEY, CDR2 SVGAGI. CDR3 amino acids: CASSSPYRGSTGELFF. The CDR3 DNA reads TGTGCCAGCAGTTCGCCGTATAGGGGTTCGACCGGGGAGCTGTTTTTT.

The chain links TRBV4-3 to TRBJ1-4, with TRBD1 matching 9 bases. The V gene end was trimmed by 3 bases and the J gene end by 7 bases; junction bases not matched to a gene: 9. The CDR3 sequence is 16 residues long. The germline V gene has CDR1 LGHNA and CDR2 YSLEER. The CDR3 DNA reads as TGCGCCAGCAGCCAGGACAGGGGACAGGGTGGTGAAAAACTGTTTTTT. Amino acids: CASSQDRGQGGEKLFF.

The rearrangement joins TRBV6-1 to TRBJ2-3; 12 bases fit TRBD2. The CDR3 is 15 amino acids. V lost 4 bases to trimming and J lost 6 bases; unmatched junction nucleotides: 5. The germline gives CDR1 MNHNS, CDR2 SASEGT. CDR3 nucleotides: TGTGCCAGCAGTGGACTAGCGGGGGCCGGGGATACGCAGTATTTT. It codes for CASSGLAGAGDTQYF.

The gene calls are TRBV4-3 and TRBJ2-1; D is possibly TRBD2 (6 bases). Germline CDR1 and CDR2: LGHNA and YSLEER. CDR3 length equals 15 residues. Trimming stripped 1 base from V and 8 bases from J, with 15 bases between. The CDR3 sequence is CASSQGTMRRDEQFF. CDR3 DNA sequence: TGCGCCAGCAGCCAAGGGACCATGAGGAGGGATGAGCAGTTCTTC.

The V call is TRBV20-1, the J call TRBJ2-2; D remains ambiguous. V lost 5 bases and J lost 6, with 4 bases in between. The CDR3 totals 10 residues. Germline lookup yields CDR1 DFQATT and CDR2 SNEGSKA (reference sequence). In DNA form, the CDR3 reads TGCAGTGCTGAGGCCGGGGAGCTGTTTTTT. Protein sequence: CSAEAGELFF.

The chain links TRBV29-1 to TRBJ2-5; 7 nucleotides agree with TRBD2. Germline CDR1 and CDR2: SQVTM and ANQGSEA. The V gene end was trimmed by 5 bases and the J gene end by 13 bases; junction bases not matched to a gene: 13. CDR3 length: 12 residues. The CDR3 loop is CSVLGLVEYLYF. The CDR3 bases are TGCAGCGTTCTCGGACTAGTAGAGTATCTGTACTTC.

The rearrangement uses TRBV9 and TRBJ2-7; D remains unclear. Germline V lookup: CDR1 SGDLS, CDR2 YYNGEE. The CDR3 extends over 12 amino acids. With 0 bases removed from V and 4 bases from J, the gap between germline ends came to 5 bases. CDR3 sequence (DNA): TGTGCCAGCAGCGTAGTCGGGTACGAGCAGTACTTC. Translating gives CASSVVGYEQYF.

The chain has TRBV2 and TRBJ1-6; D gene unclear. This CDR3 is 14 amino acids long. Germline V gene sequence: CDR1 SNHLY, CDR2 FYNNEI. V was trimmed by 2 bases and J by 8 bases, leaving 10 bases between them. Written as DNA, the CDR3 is TGTGCCAGCAGTGAAAAGACTGCCTATTCACCCCTCCACTTT. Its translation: CASSEKTAYSPLHF. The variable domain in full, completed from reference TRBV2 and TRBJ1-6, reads EPEVTQTPSHQVTQMGQEVILRCVPISNHLYFYWYRQILGQKVEFLVSFYNNEISEKSEIFDDQFSVERPDGSNFTLKIRSTKLEDSAMYFCASSEKTAYSPLHFGNGTRLTVT.

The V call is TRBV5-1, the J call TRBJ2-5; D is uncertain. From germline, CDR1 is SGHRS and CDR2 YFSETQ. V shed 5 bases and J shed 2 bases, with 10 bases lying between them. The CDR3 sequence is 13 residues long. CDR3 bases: TGCGCCAGCAGGTCCGACTTTCAAGAGACCCAGTACTTC. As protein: CASRSDFQETQYF.

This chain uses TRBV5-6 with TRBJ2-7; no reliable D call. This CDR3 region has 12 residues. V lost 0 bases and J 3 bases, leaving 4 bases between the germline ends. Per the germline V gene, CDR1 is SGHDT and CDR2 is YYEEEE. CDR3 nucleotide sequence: TGTGCCAGCAGCTTGGACGGCTACGAGCAGTACTTC. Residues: CASSLDGYEQYF.

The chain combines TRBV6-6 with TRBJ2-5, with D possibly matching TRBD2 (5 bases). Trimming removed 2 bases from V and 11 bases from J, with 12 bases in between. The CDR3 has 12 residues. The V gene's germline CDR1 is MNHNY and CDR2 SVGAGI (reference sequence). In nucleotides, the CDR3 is TGTGCCAGCAGTTACGAGATGTGGGAGCAGTACTTC. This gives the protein CASSYEMWEQYF.

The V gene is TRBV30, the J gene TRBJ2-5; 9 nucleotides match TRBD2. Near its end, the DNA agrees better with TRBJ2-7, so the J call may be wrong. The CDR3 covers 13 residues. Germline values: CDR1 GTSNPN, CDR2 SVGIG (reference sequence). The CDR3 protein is CARDGTSRYEQYF. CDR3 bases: TGTGCCCGGGACGGGACTAGCCGCTACGAGCAGTACTTC.

In DNA form, the CDR3 reads TGTGCCAGCAGTCGGACAGAATACTACGAGCAGTACTTC. It is translated as CASSRTEYYEQYF. J is TRBJ2-7 and V is TRBV6-5; TRBD1 is a possible D gene (6 bases). The germline gives CDR1 MNHEY, CDR2 SVGAGI. Trimming left V 5 bases short and J 3 bases short, with 11 bases between. The length of the CDR3 is 13 residues.

The CDR3 region has the DNA TGCGCCAGCAGCGGCTGGGGGGGAAGCTACGAGCAGTACTTC. It translates to CASSGWGGSYEQYF. The chain has TRBV5-1 and TRBJ2-7; 7 bases map to TRBD2. This CDR3 has 14 residues. Germline CDR1 and CDR2: SGHRS and YFSETQ. The junction had 7 bases not matched to a gene; V was cut back by 4 bases and J by 3 bases.

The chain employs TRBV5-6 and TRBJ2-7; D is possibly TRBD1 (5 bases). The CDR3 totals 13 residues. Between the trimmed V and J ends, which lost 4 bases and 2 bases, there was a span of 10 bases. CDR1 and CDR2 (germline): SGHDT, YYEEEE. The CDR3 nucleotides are TGTGCCAGCAGCAACGACAGCCCCTACGAGCAGTACTTC. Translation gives CASSNDSPYEQYF.

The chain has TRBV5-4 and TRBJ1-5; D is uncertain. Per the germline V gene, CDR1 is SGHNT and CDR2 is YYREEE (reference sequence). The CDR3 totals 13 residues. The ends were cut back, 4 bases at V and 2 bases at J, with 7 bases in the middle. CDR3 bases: TGTGCCAGCAGCATAAATGGCAATCAGCCCCAGCATTTT. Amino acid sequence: CASSINGNQPQHF.

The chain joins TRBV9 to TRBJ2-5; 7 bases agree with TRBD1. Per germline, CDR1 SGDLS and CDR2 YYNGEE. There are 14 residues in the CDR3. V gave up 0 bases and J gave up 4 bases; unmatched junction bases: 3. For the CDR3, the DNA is TGTGCCAGCAGCGTAGGGGACAGAGGAGAGACCCAGTACTTC. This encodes CASSVGDRGETQYF.

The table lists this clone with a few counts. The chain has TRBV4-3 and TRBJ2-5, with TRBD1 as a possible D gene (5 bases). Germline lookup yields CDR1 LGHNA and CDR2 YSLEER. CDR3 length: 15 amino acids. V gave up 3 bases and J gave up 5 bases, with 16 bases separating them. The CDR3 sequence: CASSHSRSGMETQYF. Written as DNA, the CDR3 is TGCGCCAGCAGCCATAGTCGATCAGGGATGGAGACCCAGTACTTC.

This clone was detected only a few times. CDR3 in DNA: TGTGCCAGCAGCGCCGGGACAGGGTTTGGTGAAAAACTGTTTTTT. Encoded protein: CASSAGTGFGEKLFF. This sequence joins TRBV5-6 and TRBJ1-4, with TRBD1 matching over 9 bases. Germline values: CDR1 SGHDT, CDR2 YYEEEE. The junction had 8 bases not matched to a gene; V was cut back by 4 bases and J by 7 bases. This CDR3 has 15 residues.

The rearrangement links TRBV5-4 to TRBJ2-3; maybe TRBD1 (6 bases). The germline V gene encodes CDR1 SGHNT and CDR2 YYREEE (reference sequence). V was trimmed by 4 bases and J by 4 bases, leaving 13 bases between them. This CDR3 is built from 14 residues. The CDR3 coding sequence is TGTGCCAGCAGCCCCGGGTGGGGGCCAGATACGCAGTATTTT. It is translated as CASSPGWGPDTQYF.

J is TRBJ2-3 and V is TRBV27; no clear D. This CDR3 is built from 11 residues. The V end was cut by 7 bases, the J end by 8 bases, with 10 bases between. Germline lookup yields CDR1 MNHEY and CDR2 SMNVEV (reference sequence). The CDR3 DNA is TGTGCCAGCACCTCCTACGGTACGCAGTATTTT. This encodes CASTSYGTQYF.

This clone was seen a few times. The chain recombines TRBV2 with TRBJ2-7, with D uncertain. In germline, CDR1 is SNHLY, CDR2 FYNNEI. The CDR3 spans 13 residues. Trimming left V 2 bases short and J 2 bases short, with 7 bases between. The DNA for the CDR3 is TGTGCCAGCAGTGAACCGTCCGCCTACGAGCAGTACTTC. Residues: CASSEPSAYEQYF.

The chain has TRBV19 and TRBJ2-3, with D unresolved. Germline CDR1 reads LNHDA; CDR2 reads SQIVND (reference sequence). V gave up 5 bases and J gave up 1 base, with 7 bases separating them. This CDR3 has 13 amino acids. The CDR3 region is CASSVSGTDTQYF. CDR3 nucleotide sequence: TGTGCCAGTAGTGTTTCGGGCACAGATACGCAGTATTTT.

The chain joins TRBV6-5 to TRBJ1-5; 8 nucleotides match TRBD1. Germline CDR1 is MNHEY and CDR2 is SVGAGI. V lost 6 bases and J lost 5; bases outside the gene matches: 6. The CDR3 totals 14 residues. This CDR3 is CASRYRQGYQPQHF. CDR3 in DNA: TGTGCCAGCAGGTACCGACAGGGGTATCAGCCCCAGCATTTT.

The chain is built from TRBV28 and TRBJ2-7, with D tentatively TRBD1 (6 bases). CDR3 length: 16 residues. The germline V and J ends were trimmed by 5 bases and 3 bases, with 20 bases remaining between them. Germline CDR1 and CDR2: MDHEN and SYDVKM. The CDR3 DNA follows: TGTGCCAGCAGTGAGTCCAACAGGGTGGGTCTCTACGAGCAGTACTTC. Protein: CASSESNRVGLYEQYF.